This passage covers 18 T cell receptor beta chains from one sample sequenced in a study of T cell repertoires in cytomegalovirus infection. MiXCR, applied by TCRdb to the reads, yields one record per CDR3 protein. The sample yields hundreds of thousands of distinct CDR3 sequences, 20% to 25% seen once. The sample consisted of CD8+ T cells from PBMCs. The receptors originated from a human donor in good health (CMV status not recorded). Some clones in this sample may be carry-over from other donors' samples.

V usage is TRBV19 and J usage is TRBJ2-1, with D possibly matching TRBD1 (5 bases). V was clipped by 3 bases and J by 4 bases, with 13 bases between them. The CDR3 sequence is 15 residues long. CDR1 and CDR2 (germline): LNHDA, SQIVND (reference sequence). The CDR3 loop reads CASSIEDNPYNEQFF. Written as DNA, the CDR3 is TGTGCCAGTAGTATCGAGGACAATCCATACAATGAGCAGTTCTTC.

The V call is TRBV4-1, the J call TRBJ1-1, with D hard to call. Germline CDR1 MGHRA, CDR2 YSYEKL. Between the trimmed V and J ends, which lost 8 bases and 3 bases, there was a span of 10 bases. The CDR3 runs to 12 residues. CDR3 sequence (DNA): TGCGCCAGCCCGATGGGATACACTGAAGCTTTCTTT. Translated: CASPMGYTEAFF.

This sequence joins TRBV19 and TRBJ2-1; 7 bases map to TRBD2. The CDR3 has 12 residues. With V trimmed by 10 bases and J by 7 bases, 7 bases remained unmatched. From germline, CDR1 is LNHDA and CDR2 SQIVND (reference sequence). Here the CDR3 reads CATSWGGNEQFF. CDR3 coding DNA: TGTGCCACCAGTTGGGGGGGAAATGAGCAGTTCTTC.

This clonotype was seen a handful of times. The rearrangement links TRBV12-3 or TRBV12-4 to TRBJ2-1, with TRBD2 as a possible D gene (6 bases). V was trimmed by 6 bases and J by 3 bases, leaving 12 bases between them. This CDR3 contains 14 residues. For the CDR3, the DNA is TGTGCCAGCAGACACCGGGACTTCTACAATGAGCAGTTCTTC. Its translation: CASRHRDFYNEQFF.

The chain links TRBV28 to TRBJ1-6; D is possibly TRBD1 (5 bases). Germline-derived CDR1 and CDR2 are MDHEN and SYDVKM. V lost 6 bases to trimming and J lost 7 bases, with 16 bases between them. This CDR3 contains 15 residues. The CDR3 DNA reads TGTGCCAGCAGGGACACCGACAAACTCAATTCACCCCTCCACTTT. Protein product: CASRDTDKLNSPLHF.

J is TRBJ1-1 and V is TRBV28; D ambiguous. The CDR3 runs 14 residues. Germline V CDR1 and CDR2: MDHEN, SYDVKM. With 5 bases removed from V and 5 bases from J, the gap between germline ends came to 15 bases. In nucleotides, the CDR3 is TGTGCCAGCAGTGCGGTCGCCTGGGGAACTGAAGCTTTCTTT. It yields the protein CASSAVAWGTEAFF.

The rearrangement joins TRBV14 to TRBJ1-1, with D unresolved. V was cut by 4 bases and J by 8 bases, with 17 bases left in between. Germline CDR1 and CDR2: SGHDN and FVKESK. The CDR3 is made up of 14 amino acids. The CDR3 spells CASSPIRAYEEAFF. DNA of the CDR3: TGTGCCAGCAGCCCGATTAGGGCCTACGAAGAAGCTTTCTTT.

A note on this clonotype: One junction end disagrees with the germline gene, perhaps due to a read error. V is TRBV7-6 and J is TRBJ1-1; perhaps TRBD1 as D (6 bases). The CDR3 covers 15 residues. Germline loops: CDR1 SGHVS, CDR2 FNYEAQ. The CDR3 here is CANSFGGEGGTEAFF. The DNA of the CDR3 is TGTGCCAACAGCTTCGGAGGTGAGGGGGGCACTGAAGCTTTCTTT.

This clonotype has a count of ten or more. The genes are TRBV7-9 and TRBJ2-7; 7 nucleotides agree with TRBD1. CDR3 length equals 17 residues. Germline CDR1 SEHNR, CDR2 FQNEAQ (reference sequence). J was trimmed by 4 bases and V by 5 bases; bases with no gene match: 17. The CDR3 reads CASSESYRTNRGYEQYF. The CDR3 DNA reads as TGTGCCAGCAGCGAGAGCTACAGGACGAACAGGGGATACGAGCAGTACTTC. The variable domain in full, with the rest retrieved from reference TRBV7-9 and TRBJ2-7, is DTGVSQNPRHKITKRGQNVTFRCDPISEHNRLYWYRQTLGQGPEFLTYFQNEAQLEKSRLLSDRFSAERPKGSFSTLEIQRTEQGDSAMYLCASSESYRTNRGYEQYFGPGTRLTVT.

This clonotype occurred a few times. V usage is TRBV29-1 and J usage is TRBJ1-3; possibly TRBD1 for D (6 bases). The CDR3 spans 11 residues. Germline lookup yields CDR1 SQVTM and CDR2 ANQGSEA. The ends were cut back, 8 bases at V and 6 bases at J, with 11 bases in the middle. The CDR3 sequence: CSYRELNTIYF. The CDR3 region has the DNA TGCAGCTACAGGGAATTAAACACCATATATTTT.

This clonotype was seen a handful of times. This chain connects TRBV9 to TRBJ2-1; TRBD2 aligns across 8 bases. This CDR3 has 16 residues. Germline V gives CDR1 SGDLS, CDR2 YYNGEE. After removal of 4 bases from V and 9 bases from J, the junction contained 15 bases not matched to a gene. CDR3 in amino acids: CASSPYGAGGWIEQFF. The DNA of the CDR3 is TGTGCCAGCAGCCCTTACGGGGCGGGGGGATGGATTGAGCAGTTCTTC.

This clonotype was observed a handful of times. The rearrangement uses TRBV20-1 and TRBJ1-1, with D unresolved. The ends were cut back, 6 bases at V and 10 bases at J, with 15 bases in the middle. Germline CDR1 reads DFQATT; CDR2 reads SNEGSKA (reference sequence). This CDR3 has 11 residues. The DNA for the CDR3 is TGCAGTGCCGGACCTCAAGTGGGAGCTTTCTTT. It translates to CSAGPQVGAFF.

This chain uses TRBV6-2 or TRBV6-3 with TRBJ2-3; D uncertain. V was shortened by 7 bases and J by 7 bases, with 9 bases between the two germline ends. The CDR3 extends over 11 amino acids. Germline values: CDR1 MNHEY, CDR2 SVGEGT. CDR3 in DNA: TGTGCCAGCACCCCAGCGTATACGCAGTATTTT. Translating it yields CASTPAYTQYF.

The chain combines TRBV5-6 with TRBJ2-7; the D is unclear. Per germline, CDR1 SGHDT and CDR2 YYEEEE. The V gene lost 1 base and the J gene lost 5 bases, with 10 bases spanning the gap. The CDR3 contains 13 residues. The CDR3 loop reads CASSLPGSDEQYV. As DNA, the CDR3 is TGTGCCAGCAGCTTGCCGGGTAGTGACGAGCAGTACGTC.

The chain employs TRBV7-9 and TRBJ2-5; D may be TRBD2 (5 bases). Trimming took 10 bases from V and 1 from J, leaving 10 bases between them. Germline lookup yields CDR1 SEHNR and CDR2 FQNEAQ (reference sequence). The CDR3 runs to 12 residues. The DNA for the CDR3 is TGTGCCACAGTCGGGGTCCAAGAGACCCAGTACTTC. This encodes CATVGVQETQYF.

DNA for the CDR3: TGTGCCAGCAGCCAAGTGTGGTCTTGGATGAACACTGAAGCTTTCTTT. Translated: CASSQVWSWMNTEAFF. The chain is built from TRBV14 and TRBJ1-1; the D is unclear. Trimming removed 1 base at V and 0 bases at J, with 12 bases between. The CDR3 is 16 residues long. Germline CDR1 is SGHDN and CDR2 is FVKESK.

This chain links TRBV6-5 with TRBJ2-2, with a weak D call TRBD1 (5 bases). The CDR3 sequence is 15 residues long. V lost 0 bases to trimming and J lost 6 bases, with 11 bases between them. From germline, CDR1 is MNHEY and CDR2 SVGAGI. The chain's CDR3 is CASSYSPDTAGELFF. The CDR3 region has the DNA TGTGCCAGCAGTTACTCTCCGGACACGGCCGGGGAGCTGTTTTTT.

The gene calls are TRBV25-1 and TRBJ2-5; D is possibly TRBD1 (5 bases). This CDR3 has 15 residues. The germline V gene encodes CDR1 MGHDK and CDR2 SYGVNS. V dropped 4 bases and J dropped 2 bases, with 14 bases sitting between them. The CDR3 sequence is CASSAPGQLQETQYF. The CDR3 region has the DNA TGTGCCAGCAGTGCCCCTGGACAACTTCAAGAGACCCAGTACTTC.